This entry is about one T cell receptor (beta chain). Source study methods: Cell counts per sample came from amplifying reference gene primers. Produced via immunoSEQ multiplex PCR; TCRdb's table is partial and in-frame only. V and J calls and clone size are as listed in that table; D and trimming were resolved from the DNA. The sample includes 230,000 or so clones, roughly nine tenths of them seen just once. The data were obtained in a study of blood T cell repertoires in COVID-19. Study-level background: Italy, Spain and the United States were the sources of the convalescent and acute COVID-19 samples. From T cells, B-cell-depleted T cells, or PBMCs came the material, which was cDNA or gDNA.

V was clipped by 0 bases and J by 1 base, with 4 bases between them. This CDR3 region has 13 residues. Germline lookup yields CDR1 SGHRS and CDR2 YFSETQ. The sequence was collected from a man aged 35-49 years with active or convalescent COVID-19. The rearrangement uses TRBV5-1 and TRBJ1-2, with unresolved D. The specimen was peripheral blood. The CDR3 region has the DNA TGCGCCAGCAGCTTGGACAGTAACTATGGCTACACCTTC. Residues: CASSLDSNYGYTF.